These 22 T cell receptor beta chains were sequenced from one sample in a study of cytomegalovirus exposure and HLA in healthy donors. The repertoire was sequenced with immunoSEQ multiplex PCR; TCRdb's copy has only in-frame clones and lacks some. The top ten clones hold roughly 4.5% of a sample with around 69,000 clones, around 96% of them seen once. Material: PBMCs. These receptors all come from a woman aged 18-29 years in good health and CMV-seropositive.

This chain links TRBV4-1 with TRBJ2-7, with 10 bases matching TRBD2. Germline lookup yields CDR1 MGHRA and CDR2 YSYEKL. The junction had 6 bases not matched to a gene; V was cut back by 1 base and J by 3 bases. CDR3 length: 16 residues. The CDR3 protein is CASSQVRAGGGYEQYF. CDR3 nucleotide sequence: TGCGCCAGCAGCCAAGTTCGAGCGGGAGGGGGCTACGAGCAGTACTTC.

V and J are TRBV4-3 and TRBJ2-1; TRBD2 agrees at 9 bases. This CDR3 contains 15 residues. The germline V gene encodes CDR1 LGHNA and CDR2 YSLEER. With V trimmed by 0 bases and J by 9 bases, 6 bases remained unmatched. CDR3: CASSQELAGVREQFF. As DNA, the CDR3 is TGCGCCAGCAGCCAAGAATTAGCGGGAGTGCGTGAGCAGTTCTTC.

The chain has TRBV28 and TRBJ1-5; D unclear. V dropped 7 bases and J dropped 2 bases, with 18 bases sitting between them. In germline, CDR1 is MDHEN, CDR2 SYDVKM. This CDR3 has 16 residues. In DNA form, the CDR3 reads TGTGCCAGCACCCCTAGAGCGTTTAATGGCAATCAGCCCCAGCATTTT. The encoded protein is CASTPRAFNGNQPQHF.

The chain is built from TRBV2 and TRBJ2-3; TRBD1 matches at 8 bases. The junction had 25 bases not matched to a gene; V was cut back by 10 bases and J by 4 bases. Germline CDR1 reads SNHLY; CDR2 reads FYNNEI. The CDR3 runs to 19 residues. As DNA, the CDR3 is TGTGCCACCCTCCTACGAGGGCGGGGCAGGGGGCTTTATGCAGATACGCAGTATTTT. Translating it yields CATLLRGRGRGLYADTQYF.

J is TRBJ2-5 and V is TRBV7-9; TRBD1 is a possible D gene (6 bases). Trimming took 5 bases from V and 9 from J, leaving 22 bases between them. CDR3 length: 15 residues. In germline, CDR1 is SEHNR, CDR2 FQNEAQ (reference sequence). Here the CDR3 reads CASSPEAGIPGAQYF. In DNA, the CDR3 is TGTGCCAGCAGCCCCGAGGCAGGGATCCCAGGGGCCCAGTACTTC.

The chain recombines TRBV7-9 with TRBJ2-1, with 7 positions matching TRBD1. CDR3 length: 15 residues. The germline gives CDR1 SEHNR, CDR2 FQNEAQ (reference sequence). The trim removed 2 bases at V and 5 bases at J, leaving 6 bases unmatched. The CDR3 coding sequence is TGTGCCAGCAGCTTATGGTTACAGGGGCACAATGAGCAGTTCTTC. Its protein product is CASSLWLQGHNEQFF.

This clone came up once. DNA for the CDR3: TGTGCCAGCAGCTTGGGGAGCTCCTACGAGCAGTACTTC. Protein: CASSLGSSYEQYF. The chain carries TRBV5-4 and TRBJ2-7; D is undetermined. Germline CDR1 SGHNT, CDR2 YYREEE (reference sequence). With 0 bases removed from V and 0 bases from J, the gap between germline ends came to 4 bases. The CDR3 is 13 amino acids.

CDR3 nucleotides: TGTGCCAGCAGCCCTCCGGGACTAGATATGAAGTTCTTC. Translated: CASSPPGLDMKFF. J is TRBJ2-1 and V is TRBV7-9; 8 bases align to TRBD2. Germline V gene data show CDR1 as SEHNR and CDR2 as FQNEAQ (reference sequence). There are 13 residues in the CDR3. V shed 5 bases, J shed 14 bases, and the junction held 11 bases outside the gene matches.

J is TRBJ2-5 and V is TRBV21-1; TRBD2 is taken as the D call from the table, unchecked against the DNA. TRBV21-1 represents a pseudogene. CDR3 size: 18 residues. The CDR3 region is CASSSIMRTRVFGETQYF. As DNA, the CDR3 is TGTGCCAGCAGCTCGATCATGCGGACTAGGGTTTTTGGAGAGACCCAGTACTTC.

The chain employs TRBV6-6 and TRBJ2-3; 9 nucleotides line up with TRBD2. Trimming took 2 bases from V and 5 from J; bases not matched to a gene: 5. Germline CDR1 MNHNY, CDR2 SVGAGI (reference sequence). The CDR3 consists of 15 residues. CDR3 in DNA: TGTGCCAGCAGTTACGTCGGACTAGCGAGAGATACGCAGTATTTT. It translates to CASSYVGLARDTQYF.

The chain uses TRBV19 and TRBJ2-1, with 7 bases aligning to TRBD1. V lost 6 bases to trimming and J lost 8 bases; unmatched junction nucleotides: 13. Per germline, CDR1 LNHDA and CDR2 SQIVND (reference sequence). The CDR3 is made up of 15 amino acids. The CDR3 loop is CASRTDREGFYEQFF. The CDR3 DNA reads TGTGCCAGTAGAACCGACAGGGAAGGCTTTTATGAGCAGTTCTTC.

This clone was seen a single time. The V gene is TRBV5-1, the J gene TRBJ2-1; 13 positions agree with TRBD2. The V segment lost 2 bases and the J segment 9 bases; nucleotides outside the gene matches: 11. Germline V lookup: CDR1 SGHRS, CDR2 YFSETQ. The CDR3 has 17 amino acids. CDR3 DNA: TGCGCCAGCAGCTTCTTGCCCGGACTAGCGGGAGACGGTGAGCAGTTCTTC. Its translation is CASSFLPGLAGDGEQFF.

The chain is built from TRBV23-1 and TRBJ2-7, with 9 positions matching TRBD1. TRBV23-1 is recorded as an ORF, its role being uncertain. The CDR3 covers 18 residues. With V trimmed by 2 bases and J by 1 base, 12 bases remained unmatched. This chain's CDR3 is CASSQRLTWDRVSYEQYF. In DNA, the CDR3 is TGCGCCAGCAGTCAACGTTTGACTTGGGACAGGGTTTCCTACGAGCAGTACTTC.

In its sample, this clone was seen once. The chain links TRBV30 to TRBJ1-2; perhaps TRBD1 as D (5 bases). This CDR3 contains 12 residues. V lost 3 bases and J 6 bases, leaving 11 bases between the germline ends. Germline V gives CDR1 GTSNPN, CDR2 SVGIG (reference sequence). The DNA for the CDR3 is TGTGCCTGGAGGGGCGGGGGGAATGGCTACACCTTC. It codes for CAWRGGGNGYTF.

V and J are TRBV7-9 and TRBJ2-7, with D possibly matching TRBD2 (5 bases). The CDR3 runs 16 residues. Trimming pared 5 bases from V and 2 bases from J, leaving 19 bases between. Germline CDR1 SEHNR, CDR2 FQNEAQ (reference sequence). The CDR3, as DNA: TGTGCCAGCAGCCGGAGCTCGGGCAGCGGAGCCTACGAGCAGTACTTC. It yields the protein CASSRSSGSGAYEQYF.

The V call is TRBV5-1, the J call TRBJ1-1, with D unresolved. V was pared by 5 bases and J by 0 bases, with 14 bases between. Germline assignment: CDR1 SGHRS and CDR2 YFSETQ. The CDR3 runs 15 residues. CDR3 bases: TGCGCCAGCAGGGGGAGGACGATGATGAACACTGAAGCTTTCTTT. This codes for CASRGRTMMNTEAFF.

The CDR3 here is CASSPRGGTDFYGYTF. In nucleotides, the CDR3 is TGTGCCAGCAGCCCCAGAGGGGGGACAGACTTCTATGGCTACACCTTC. The genes are TRBV7-3 and TRBJ1-2; 7 bases map to TRBD1. Germline loops: CDR1 SGHTA, CDR2 FQGTGA. V lost 5 bases and J lost 4; bases outside the gene matches: 13. This CDR3 contains 16 residues.

The chain combines TRBV7-2 with TRBJ2-7; D uncertain. In germline, CDR1 is SGHTA, CDR2 FQGNSA. This CDR3 is 14 amino acids long. The V and J ends lost 6 bases and 0 bases respectively, with 12 bases between them. DNA of the CDR3: TGTGCCAGCAGTTTTGCGCCCGGCTCCTACGAGCAGTACTTC. Translating gives CASSFAPGSYEQYF.

The rearrangement links TRBV4-3 to TRBJ2-7; 12 bases line up with TRBD2. The CDR3 totals 16 residues. With V trimmed by 1 base and J by 4 bases, 5 bases remained unmatched. From germline, CDR1 is LGHNA and CDR2 YSLEER. CDR3 protein: CASSQGLAGGQYEQYF. The CDR3 DNA is TGCGCCAGCAGCCAAGGGCTAGCGGGAGGGCAGTACGAGCAGTACTTC.

The chain uses TRBV2 and TRBJ1-1; 10 bases are shared with TRBD1. The CDR3 has 17 residues. Trimming at V came to 7 bases and at J to 1 base, leaving 12 bases not matched to a gene. Germline V gene sequence: CDR1 SNHLY, CDR2 FYNNEI. As DNA, the CDR3 is TGTGCCAGCATCCCTTCGGGACAGGGGATTAGGAACACTGAAGCTTTCTTT. This encodes CASIPSGQGIRNTEAFF.

J is TRBJ2-3 and V is TRBV9, with 10 bases fitting TRBD2. V was clipped by 3 bases and J by 2 bases; unmatched bases: 3. The CDR3 has 15 residues. CDR1 SGDLS and CDR2 YYNGEE come from the germline V gene. In nucleotides, the CDR3 is TGTGCCAGCAGCGCTGGGACTAGCGTCACAGATACGCAGTATTTT. It yields the protein CASSAGTSVTDTQYF.

This chain connects TRBV7-2 to TRBJ2-2; TRBD1 matches 8 bases. Germline values: CDR1 SGHTA, CDR2 FQGNSA. This CDR3 has 17 residues. V was clipped by 5 bases and J by 1 base; unmatched bases: 9. The DNA of the CDR3 is TGTGCCAGCAGCAGAATTAGGACAGGGCGGAACACCGGGGAGCTGTTTTTT. Protein sequence: CASSRIRTGRNTGELFF. The variable domain in full, completed from reference TRBV7-2 and TRBJ2-2, reads GAGVSQSPSNKVTEKGKDVELRCDPISGHTALYWYRQSLGQGLEFLIYFQGNSAPDKSGLPSDRFSAERTGGSVSTLTIQRTQQEDSAVYLCASSRIRTGRNTGELFFGEGSRLTVL.